A selection of T cell receptor beta chains follows, all from one sample in a study of regulatory T cells in long-lasting Graves disease. TCRdb used MiXCR to reprocess the multiplex PCR reads, holding one entry per CDR3 protein. In the table there are 650,000 to 700,000 distinct CDR3 sequences, 30% of which are singletons. The sequences come from peripheral blood mononuclear cells (PBMCs), collected when the disease was refractory, from a patient treated with antithyroid drugs. These receptors originate from a female donor with Graves disease. Each CDR3 is given with its conserved first and last residue. Fields, in order: V gene, D gene, clone size, J gene, CDR3 protein, CDR3 DNA. The D gene is left open where the match is weak. Expanded clones are given a class, and other clones once, few, many or no size at all.

TRBV12-3/TRBV12-4	NA	few	TRBJ1-3	CASTPGGYTIYF	TGTGCCAGCACACCGGGGGGGTACACCATATATTTT
TRBV28	NA	many	TRBJ1-2	CASSPHAYGYTF	TGTGCCAGCAGCCCCCACGCCTATGGCTACACCTTC
TRBV28	TRBD2	many	TRBJ2-7	CASSPTLAGGPQQYF	TGTGCCAGCAGTCCAACACTAGCGGGAGGGCCTCAGCAGTACTTC
TRBV25-1	NA	few	TRBJ1-1	CASTGRLGTEAFF	TGTGCCAGCACCGGTAGGTTAGGGACTGAAGCTTTCTTT
TRBV28	TRBD1	NA	TRBJ1-2	CASSLPGQEGGYGYTF	TGTGCCAGCAGTTTACCGGGACAGGAAGGGGGTTATGGCTACACCTTC
TRBV6-5	TRBD1	NA	TRBJ1-1	CASSSPQGASNTEAFF	TGTGCCAGCAGTTCGCCCCAGGGGGCGAGTAACACTGAAGCTTTCTTT
TRBV11-2	NA	many	TRBJ2-5	CASSPRGLDSVETQYF	TGTGCCAGCAGCCCTCGGGGTTTGGACAGTGTAGAGACCCAGTACTTC
TRBV28	NA	few	TRBJ1-1	CASHRGSGTEAFF	TGTGCCAGCCACCGCGGGAGTGGGACAGAAGCTTTCTTT
TRBV15	NA	few	TRBJ1-1	CATRAADPWNTEAFF	TGTGCCACCAGGGCAGCGGATCCGTGGAACACTGAAGCTTTCTTT
TRBV12-5	TRBD2	many	TRBJ2-7	CASGLSRGLASYEQYF	TGTGCTAGTGGTTTGTCTCGGGGACTAGCGTCCTACGAGCAGTACTTC
TRBV19	NA	NA	TRBJ1-5	CASMMGDSNQPQHF	TGTGCCAGTATGATGGGGGATAGCAATCAGCCCCAGCATTTT
TRBV12-3/TRBV12-4	NA	NA	TRBJ1-1	CASSFAFTGLDTEAFF	TGTGCCAGCAGTTTTGCCTTTACAGGGTTGGACACTGAAGCTTTCTTT
TRBV6-2/TRBV6-3	NA	NA	TRBJ2-7	CASSDERIPGVYEQYF	TGTGCCAGCAGCGACGAGAGGATTCCGGGGGTTTACGAGCAGTACTTC
TRBV9	TRBD1	NA	TRBJ1-2	CASSPEDRGSDGYTF	TGTGCCAGCAGCCCCGAGGACAGGGGATCGGATGGCTACACCTTC
TRBV12-3/TRBV12-4	TRBD2	few	TRBJ2-3	CASRGLAGVLDTQYF	TGTGCCAGCAGGGGACTAGCGGGAGTTCTAGATACGCAGTATTTT
TRBV5-8	NA	NA	TRBJ2-4	CASSLYGKNIQYF	TGTGCCAGCAGCTTGTATGGTAAAAACATTCAGTACTTC
TRBV6-1	TRBD1	NA	TRBJ1-5	CASRPGQRFNQPQHF	TGTGCCAGCAGACCGGGACAGAGGTTCAATCAGCCCCAGCATTTT
TRBV12-3/TRBV12-4	TRBD1	many	TRBJ2-7	CASSHSGRQGASEQYF	TGTGCCAGCAGTCACTCGGGGCGGCAGGGGGCAAGCGAGCAGTACTTC
TRBV19	TRBD1	NA	TRBJ1-5	CASSHISLGTVNQPQHF	TGTGCCAGTAGTCATATTTCCCTCGGGACAGTAAATCAGCCCCAGCATTTT
TRBV5-1	NA	few	TRBJ2-4	CASSLPGVDIQYF	TGCGCCAGCAGCTTGCCGGGAGTCGACATTCAGTACTTC
TRBV20-1	NA	NA	TRBJ1-2	CSAQELANYGYTF	TGCAGTGCCCAGGAGTTAGCTAACTATGGCTACACCTTC
TRBV6-2/TRBV6-3	NA	many	TRBJ1-5	CASTKGPILSNQPQHF	TGTGCCAGCACAAAGGGGCCGATACTTAGCAATCAGCCCCAGCATTTT
TRBV6-1	NA	many	TRBJ2-5	CASSRTSQETQYF	TGTGCCAGCAGTCGGACATCCCAAGAGACCCAGTACTTC
TRBV29-1	NA	NA	TRBJ1-6	CSVRDGASPLHF	TGCAGCGTGCGGGATGGGGCTTCACCCCTCCACTTT
TRBV19	TRBD2	NA	TRBJ2-5	CASAGTRGPNRETQYF	TGTGCCAGCGCCGGGACTAGGGGTCCCAACCGAGAGACCCAGTACTTC
TRBV5-1	NA	few	TRBJ2-5	CASSLVVQETQYF	TGCGCCAGCAGCTTGGTTGTTCAAGAGACCCAGTACTTC
TRBV28	NA	many	TRBJ1-2	CASSDSRIDGYTF	TGTGCCAGCAGTGACTCCAGGATCGATGGCTACACCTTC
TRBV4-1	TRBD1	few	TRBJ1-2	CASSPPPGQGHYGYTF	TGCGCCAGCAGCCCCCCTCCGGGACAGGGTCACTATGGCTACACCTTC
TRBV6-1	TRBD1	NA	TRBJ2-5	CASSRTVPGQGGRQETQYF	TGTGCCAGCAGCCGAACCGTGCCGGGACAGGGAGGAAGGCAGGAGACCCAGTACTTC
TRBV6-5	NA	many	TRBJ1-5	CASSYSSGNQPQHF	TGTGCCAGCAGTTACTCTTCTGGAAATCAGCCCCAGCATTTT
TRBV29-1	TRBD2	NA	TRBJ2-3	CSVEVAGSTDTQYF	TGCAGCGTTGAGGTAGCGGGGAGCACAGATACGCAGTATTTT
TRBV9	NA	NA	TRBJ1-1	CASSAGPNRAMNTEAFF	TGTGCCAGCAGCGCAGGACCTAACAGGGCCATGAACACTGAAGCTTTCTTT
TRBV3-1	NA	few	TRBJ1-4	CASSQIPREKLFF	TGTGCCAGCAGCCAAATTCCGAGGGAAAAACTGTTTTTT
TRBV29-1	NA	NA	TRBJ2-7	CSVWDSSSYEQYF	TGCAGCGTTTGGGACTCAAGCTCCTACGAGCAGTACTTC
TRBV10-3	NA	NA	TRBJ2-7	CAISGDWISYEQYF	TGTGCCATCAGTGGAGATTGGATCTCCTACGAGCAGTACTTC
TRBV6-1	TRBD2	NA	TRBJ2-1	CASSTRTSGYNEQFF	TGTGCCAGCAGTACCCGGACTAGCGGTTACAATGAGCAGTTCTTC
TRBV3-1	TRBD1	few	TRBJ1-1	CASSQRTGWSVNEAFF	TGTGCCAGCAGCCAAAGGACAGGGTGGAGTGTGAATGAAGCTTTCTTT
TRBV2	NA	NA	TRBJ1-5	CASSEEGRDQPQHF	TGTGCCAGCAGTGAAGAGGGTAGGGATCAGCCCCAGCATTTT
TRBV29-1	NA	NA	TRBJ1-1	CSGRTARDTEAFF	TGCAGCGGCCGGACGGCAAGGGACACTGAAGCTTTCTTT
TRBV7-9	NA	NA	TRBJ1-4	CASSLMGALATNEKLFF	TGTGCCAGCAGCTTAATGGGGGCGCTTGCAACTAATGAAAAACTGTTTTTT
TRBV11-3	NA	NA	TRBJ1-6	CASSLQSGPLHF	TGTGCCAGCAGCTTGCAATCGGGACCCCTCCACTTT